A single sample is the source of the 17 T cell receptor beta chains below, sequenced in a study of blood T cell repertoires in COVID-19. Profiled with immunoSEQ multiplex PCR; TCRdb holds only in-frame clones, not every one. Found here are over 75,000 clones, about 80% of them singletons; the top ten hold around a tenth. Material for sequencing was peripheral blood. The receptors derive from a woman aged 65 to 85 with acute or convalescent COVID-19.

The genes are TRBV5-1 and TRBJ2-6; tentative D call: TRBD2 (7 bases). V was trimmed by 4 bases and J by 0 bases, leaving 17 bases between them. CDR3 length: 18 amino acids. The germline CDR1 and CDR2 sequences are SGHRS and YFSETQ. The CDR3 loop is CASSPGGGFSSGANVLTF. The CDR3 nucleotides are TGCGCCAGCAGCCCTGGGGGGGGCTTTAGCTCTGGGGCCAACGTCCTGACTTTC.

The chain uses TRBV15 and TRBJ2-3; tentative D call: TRBD1 (5 bases). Germline lookup yields CDR1 LNHNV and CDR2 YYDKDF (reference sequence). V was cut by 0 bases and J by 0 bases, with 10 bases left in between. The CDR3 covers 16 residues. The CDR3 region is CATSRDKGSSTDTQYF. In nucleotides, the CDR3 is TGTGCCACCAGCAGAGATAAGGGGTCAAGCACAGATACGCAGTATTTT.

The chain is built from TRBV18 and TRBJ1-3, with TRBD1 matching 9 bases. V lost 4 bases and J lost 6; bases outside the gene matches: 4. The CDR3 has 14 residues. The germline CDR1 and CDR2 sequences are KGHSH and LQKENI. This CDR3 reads CASSLDRGTNTIYF. The CDR3 bases are TGTGCCAGCTCACTGGACAGGGGAACAAACACCATATATTTT.

The genes are TRBV6-5 and TRBJ1-5, with D possibly being TRBD1 (6 bases). Germline values: CDR1 MNHEY, CDR2 SVGAGI. The CDR3 totals 14 residues. The germline V and J ends were trimmed by 6 bases and 7 bases, with 16 bases remaining between them. CDR3 region: CASSRTGPLQPQHF. CDR3 nucleotide sequence: TGTGCCAGCAGCCGCACAGGGCCTCTCCAGCCCCAGCATTTT.

The CDR3 loop reads CASSLGTGEQYF. The CDR3 DNA reads TGTGCCAGCAGCTTAGGGACGGGGGAGCAGTACTTC. The V call is TRBV7-8, the J call TRBJ2-7, with D possibly TRBD2 on 5 matching bases. Germline V CDR1 and CDR2: SGHVS, FQNEAQ. The CDR3 has 12 amino acids. The V gene lost 1 base and the J gene lost 7 bases, with 8 bases spanning the gap.

The rearrangement links TRBV28 to TRBJ1-1; D perhaps matches TRBD1 (6 bases). Deletions cut 2 bases from V and 4 bases from J, with 14 bases between. The V gene's germline CDR1 is MDHEN and CDR2 SYDVKM. The CDR3 totals 15 residues. The CDR3 DNA reads TGTGCCAGCAGTTTAAGTATTTTAGGGGGCACTGAAGCTTTCTTT. This codes for CASSLSILGGTEAFF.

This chain joins TRBV7-2 and TRBJ2-1; maybe TRBD2 (5 bases). Trimming pared 1 base from V and 3 bases from J, leaving 10 bases between. The CDR3 contains 15 residues. The germline gives CDR1 SGHTA, CDR2 FQGNSA. Here the CDR3 reads CASSLGLLVYNEQFF. CDR3 bases: TGTGCCAGCAGCTTAGGATTACTAGTCTACAATGAGCAGTTCTTC.

The chain is built from TRBV5-1 and TRBJ1-2; TRBD1 aligns across 10 bases. The CDR3 contains 15 residues. Germline V lookup: CDR1 SGHRS, CDR2 YFSETQ. Germline trimming cut 0 bases from V and 4 bases from J; bases unmatched to any gene: 3. CDR3 residues: CASSLGQGAVYGYTF. For the CDR3, the DNA is TGCGCCAGCAGCTTGGGACAGGGGGCGGTCTATGGCTACACCTTC.

CDR3 in amino acids: CASSLGADKLYEQYF. For the CDR3, the DNA is TGTGCCAGCAGCTTGGGGGCTGATAAACTCTACGAGCAGTACTTC. The chain uses TRBV5-6 and TRBJ2-7; D uncertain. V lost 0 bases, J lost 3 bases, and 13 bases lay in between. The CDR3 is made up of 15 amino acids. Germline V gene sequence: CDR1 SGHDT, CDR2 YYEEEE.

The CDR3 is CASSQDRGGPDTQYF. The CDR3 DNA is TGCGCCAGCAGCCAAGATAGGGGGGGCCCAGATACGCAGTATTTT. V usage is TRBV4-3 and J usage is TRBJ2-3; possibly TRBD2 for D (7 bases). CDR1 LGHNA and CDR2 YSLEER come from the germline V gene. The CDR3 spans 15 residues. The V end lost 0 bases, the J end lost 4 bases, and 11 bases lay between the germline ends.

This clone came up a few times. The V gene is TRBV5-1, the J gene TRBJ1-2; 7 bases line up with TRBD1. Germline V CDR1 and CDR2: SGHRS, YFSETQ. With 4 bases clipped from V and 0 bases from J, the junction kept 12 bases outside the gene matches. CDR3 length equals 17 residues. The CDR3 DNA reads TGCGCCAGCAGCGACGGACAGGTTTTCTTTCCTAACTATGGCTACACCTTC. It translates to CASSDGQVFFPNYGYTF.

V gene TRBV5-8 combines with J gene TRBJ1-1; D unclear. The CDR3 extends over 13 amino acids. The germline V gene encodes CDR1 SGHTS and CDR2 YDEGEE. Trimming took 4 bases from V and 0 from J, leaving 7 bases between them. CDR3 sequence reads: CASSPLLNTEAFF. The CDR3 coding sequence is TGTGCCAGCAGCCCCCTCCTGAACACTGAAGCTTTCTTT. Full variable domain (outside the CDR3, taken from reference TRBV5-8 and TRBJ1-1): EAGVTQSPTHLIKTRGQQATLRCSPISGHTSVYWYQQALGLGLQFLLWYDEGEERNRGNFPPRFSGRQFPNYSSELNVNALELEDSALYLCASSPLLNTEAFFGQGTRLTVV.

The chain recombines TRBV2 with TRBJ2-7, with a possible D match to TRBD1 (6 bases). The V and J ends lost 5 bases and 6 bases respectively, with 8 bases between them. Germline loops: CDR1 SNHLY, CDR2 FYNNEI. The CDR3 runs 11 residues. In nucleotides, the CDR3 is TGTGCCAGCAGTACAGGGCTCGAGCAGTACTTC. Protein sequence: CASSTGLEQYF. Variable domain in full (rest from reference TRBV2 and TRBJ2-7): EPEVTQTPSHQVTQMGQEVILRCVPISNHLYFYWYRQILGQKVEFLVSFYNNEISEKSEIFDDQFSVERPDGSNFTLKIRSTKLEDSAMYFCASSTGLEQYFGPGTRLTVT.

The chain has TRBV7-3 and TRBJ2-3; D perhaps matches TRBD2 (5 bases). The CDR3 contains 13 residues. The V and J ends lost 1 base and 6 bases respectively, with 8 bases between them. Germline CDR1 is SGHTA and CDR2 is FQGTGA. The CDR3 reads CASSLSGPDTQYF. DNA of the CDR3: TGTGCCAGCAGCTTAAGCGGGCCGGATACGCAGTATTTT. Full variable domain (missing parts from reference TRBV7-3 and TRBJ2-3): GAGVSQTPSNKVTEKGKYVELRCDPISGHTALYWYRQSLGQGPEFLIYFQGTGAADDSGLPNDRFFAVRPEGSVSTLKIQRTERGDSAVYLCASSLSGPDTQYFGPGTRLTVL.

CDR3 in DNA: TGTGCCAGCAGCTTTGACAGCTTGAACACTGAAGCTTTCTTT. This gives the protein CASSFDSLNTEAFF. The rearrangement uses TRBV7-2 and TRBJ1-1; possibly TRBD1 for D (5 bases). Trimming left V 3 bases short and J 0 bases short, with 8 bases between. Germline V lookup: CDR1 SGHTA, CDR2 FQGNSA. This CDR3 has 14 residues.

This chain connects TRBV4-2 to TRBJ1-5; 10 bases agree with TRBD1. Germline-derived CDR1 and CDR2 are LGHNA and YNFKEQ. The CDR3 is 15 residues long. V was clipped by 1 base and J by 7 bases; unmatched bases: 4. The CDR3 is CASSQAGQGTQPQHF. DNA of the CDR3: TGTGCCAGCAGCCAAGCGGGACAGGGGACCCAGCCCCAGCATTTT.

V gene TRBV7-9 combines with J gene TRBJ2-5; 7 positions agree with TRBD1. The CDR3 covers 14 residues. CDR1 SEHNR and CDR2 FQNEAQ come from the germline V gene (reference sequence). V lost 5 bases, J lost 5 bases, and 8 bases stayed unmatched. In DNA, the CDR3 is TGTGCCAGCAGCCCACAGGGGTCTCGGGAGACCCAGTACTTC. It specifies CASSPQGSRETQYF.